This TCR beta chain was obtained from a study of blood T cells in healthy people across ages. This clonotype showed up just a few times. The target antigen is unknown. Study-level findings and limits: The percentage of naive T cells correlated strongly with TCR beta diversity.

With 3 bases removed from V and 0 bases from J, the gap between germline ends came to 12 bases. The CDR3 consists of 15 residues. The germline V gene encodes CDR1 SNHLY and CDR2 FYNNEI. A sample-barcoded 5' primer and a J-beta primer mix were used in a second PCR of about 7 to 12 cycles. TCRdb re-called the 5' RACE reads through MiXCR, storing one row per CDR3 protein. The sample includes 780,000 or so distinct CDR3 sequences, roughly 25% seen only once; the top ten take 3% to 4.5%. This sample was shared with a second study, whose subject was T cells of mothers and their children. That publication notes: The extracted RNA was employed in its entirety for cDNA synthesis, at approximately 1.6 ug per 15 ul.

The source of this sequence is a boy between 10 and 17 years old in good health. This chain links TRBV2 with TRBJ2-7; D is unresolved. Sequenced input: blood. The CDR3 DNA reads as TGTGCCAGCAGTGATCGAACTGACTCCTCCTACGAGCAGTACTTC. This codes for CASSDRTDSSYEQYF.